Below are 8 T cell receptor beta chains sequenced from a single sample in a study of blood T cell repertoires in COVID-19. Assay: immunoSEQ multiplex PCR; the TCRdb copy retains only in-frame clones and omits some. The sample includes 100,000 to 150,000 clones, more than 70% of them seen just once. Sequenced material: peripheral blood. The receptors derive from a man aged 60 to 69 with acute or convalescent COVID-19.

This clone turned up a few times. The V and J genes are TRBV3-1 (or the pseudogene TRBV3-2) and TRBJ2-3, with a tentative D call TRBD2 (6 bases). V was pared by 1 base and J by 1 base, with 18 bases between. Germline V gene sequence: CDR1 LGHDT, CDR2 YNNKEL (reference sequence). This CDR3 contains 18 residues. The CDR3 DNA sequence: TGTGCCAGCAGCCAAGTTCGGGGGAGTGGGTCGGGCACAGATACGCAGTATTTT. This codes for CASSQVRGSGSGTDTQYF.

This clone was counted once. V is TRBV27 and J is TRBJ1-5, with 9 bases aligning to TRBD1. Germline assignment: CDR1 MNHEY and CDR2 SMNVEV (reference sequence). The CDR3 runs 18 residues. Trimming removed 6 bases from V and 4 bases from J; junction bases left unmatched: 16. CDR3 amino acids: CASRKIWGTGIENQPQHF. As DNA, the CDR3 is TGTGCCAGCAGAAAGATCTGGGGGACAGGGATTGAGAATCAGCCCCAGCATTTT.

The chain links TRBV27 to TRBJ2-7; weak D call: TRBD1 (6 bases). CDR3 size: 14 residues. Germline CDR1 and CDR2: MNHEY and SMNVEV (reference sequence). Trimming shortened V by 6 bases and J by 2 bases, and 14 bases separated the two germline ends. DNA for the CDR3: TGTGCCAGCAGCAGCGTGGACAGTACCTACGAGCAGTACTTC. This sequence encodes CASSSVDSTYEQYF.

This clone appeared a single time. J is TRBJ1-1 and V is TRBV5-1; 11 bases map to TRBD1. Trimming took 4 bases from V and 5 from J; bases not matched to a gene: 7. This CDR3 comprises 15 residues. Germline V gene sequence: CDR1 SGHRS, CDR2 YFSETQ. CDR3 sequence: CASSVDRGLVTEAFF. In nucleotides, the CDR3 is TGCGCCAGCAGCGTGGACAGGGGGCTGGTAACTGAAGCTTTCTTT.

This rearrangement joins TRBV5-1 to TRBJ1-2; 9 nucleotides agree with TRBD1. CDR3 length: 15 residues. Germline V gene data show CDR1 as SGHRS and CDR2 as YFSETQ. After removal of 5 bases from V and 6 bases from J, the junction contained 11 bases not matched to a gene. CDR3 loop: CASRSSGTGLDGYTF. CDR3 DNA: TGCGCCAGCAGAAGTTCCGGGACAGGGTTGGATGGCTACACCTTC.

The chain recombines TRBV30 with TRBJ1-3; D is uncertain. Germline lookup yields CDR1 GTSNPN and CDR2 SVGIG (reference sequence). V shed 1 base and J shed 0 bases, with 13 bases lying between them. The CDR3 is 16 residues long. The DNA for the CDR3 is TGTGCCTGGAGTGCACTCCTCCGGGGCTCTGGAAACACCATATATTTT. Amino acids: CAWSALLRGSGNTIYF.

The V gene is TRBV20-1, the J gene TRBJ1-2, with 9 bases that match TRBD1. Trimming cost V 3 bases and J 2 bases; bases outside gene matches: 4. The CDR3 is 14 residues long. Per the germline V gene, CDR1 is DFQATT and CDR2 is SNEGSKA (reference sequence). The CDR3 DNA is TGCAGTGCTAGTAGTGACAGGGGGAACTATGGCTACACCTTC. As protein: CSASSDRGNYGYTF.

CDR3 region: CASSLRVAGGGELFF. CDR3 in DNA: TGTGCCAGCAGCCTAAGGGTAGCCGGAGGCGGGGAGCTGTTTTTT. The chain recombines TRBV5-6 with TRBJ2-2; D is possibly TRBD2 (5 bases). The CDR3 length is 15 residues. The germline V and J ends were trimmed by 4 bases and 7 bases, with 17 bases remaining between them. Germline loops: CDR1 SGHDT, CDR2 YYEEEE.